These T cell receptor beta chains were read from a single sample in a study of vaccination and CD4 T cells after COVID-19. These receptors' antigens are unknown. TCRdb fed the PCR reads into MiXCR, producing one record per CDR3 protein. The sample yields under 25,000 distinct CDR3 sequences, about 64% seen once. Sequences were obtained from CD4+ T cells from blood, cultured in vitro. All receptors derive from a human donor who had recovered from COVID-19. Both conserved end residues are part of each CDR3. The order of the fields is clone size, V gene, D gene, CDR3 length, J gene, CDR3 protein, CDR3 DNA. D genes are given only for firm matches. The size entry is marked missing in some rows and otherwise reads once, few, many or a size class.

>.|TRBV21-1|.|15|TRBJ2-5
CASRKNRGGRETQYF
TGTGCCAGCAGGAAGAACAGGGGCGGTCGGGAGACCCAGTACTTC
>.|TRBV10-3|TRBD2|14|TRBJ2-5
CAIRSGLAGDTQYF
TGTGCCATCAGGTCCGGACTAGCGGGAGATACCCAGTACTTC
>.|TRBV27|.|12|TRBJ2-2
CASGPNTGELFF
TGTGCCAGCGGTCCGAACACCGGGGAGCTGTTTTTT
>.|TRBV10-3|.|12|TRBJ2-4
CAIMSSSGIQYF
TGTGCCATCATGTCTAGTTCTGGCATTCAGTACTTC
>.|TRBV12-3/TRBV12-4|.|16|TRBJ2-7
CASKRTGSPLLDEQYF
TGTGCCAGCAAGCGAACAGGTTCCCCCCTTCTGGACGAGCAGTACTTC
>.|TRBV6-1|.|13|TRBJ2-7
CASRITIKREQYF
TGTGCCAGCAGAATAACAATAAAGAGGGAGCAGTACTTC
>.|TRBV20-1|TRBD2|17|TRBJ2-5
CSANAGRLAAYLETQYF
TGCAGTGCTAACGCTGGGAGACTAGCGGCCTATCTGGAGACCCAGTACTTC
>.|TRBV20-1|TRBD1|15|TRBJ2-5
CSARDSAGGQETQYF
TGCAGTGCTAGAGATTCGGCAGGGGGCCAAGAGACCCAGTACTTC
>few|TRBV6-2/TRBV6-3|TRBD2|15|TRBJ2-7
CASSSAGGGSYEQYF
TGTGCCAGCAGCTCAGCGGGAGGCGGGTCCTACGAGCAGTACTTC
>.|TRBV12-3/TRBV12-4|TRBD1|14|TRBJ1-1
CASSHTGGAGEAFF
TGTGCCAGCAGTCACACAGGGGGTGCGGGTGAAGCTTTCTTT
>.|TRBV24-1|.|15|TRBJ2-3
CATSDLPGRTDTQYF
TGTGCCACCAGTGATTTGCCAGGACGCACAGATACGCAGTATTTT
>.|TRBV20-1|.|16|TRBJ2-3
CSARTGSAGRTDTQYF
TGCAGTGCTAGGACGGGGTCAGCGGGCCGCACAGATACGCAGTATTTT
>.|TRBV6-1|.|15|TRBJ2-7
CASRIRGGMDYEQYF
TGTGCCAGCCGAATCAGGGGGGGCATGGACTACGAGCAGTACTTC
>few|TRBV7-9|TRBD1|15|TRBJ1-5
CASSFEGTVNQPQHF
TGTGCCAGCAGCTTCGAGGGGACAGTAAATCAGCCCCAGCATTTT
>.|TRBV18|.|16|TRBJ1-5
CASSPPGREGNQPQHF
TGTGCCAGCTCACCACCAGGGCGAGAGGGCAATCAGCCCCAGCATTTT
>medium-sized|TRBV20-1|.|14|TRBJ1-5
CSAREAAAHHPQHF
TGCAGTGCTAGAGAGGCAGCAGCGCATCATCCCCAGCATTTT
>.|TRBV12-3/TRBV12-4|TRBD1|17|TRBJ2-7
CASSPPGQGVATYEQYF
TGTGCCAGCAGTCCCCCGGGACAGGGGGTGGCGACCTACGAGCAGTACTTC
>.|TRBV29-1|.|14|TRBJ1-1
CSAIRQDTNTEAFF
TGCAGCGCTATTAGACAGGACACGAACACTGAAGCTTTCTTT
>.|TRBV5-6|.|19|TRBJ1-5
CASSLGPPGKGWGNQPQHF
TGTGCCAGCAGCTTGGGTCCTCCGGGGAAAGGGTGGGGCAATCAGCCCCAGCATTTT
>few|TRBV2|TRBD1|15|TRBJ1-1
CASRLGFTGGTEAFF
TGTGCCAGCAGGTTGGGATTCACAGGGGGCACTGAAGCTTTCTTT
>once|TRBV19|.|16|TRBJ2-1
CASSIWVGSPYNEQFF
TGTGCCAGTAGTATTTGGGTCGGGAGCCCATACAATGAGCAGTTCTTC
>.|TRBV28|TRBD2|19|TRBJ2-2
CASTNPPGLAGGNTGELFF
TGTGCCAGCACCAATCCACCGGGACTAGCGGGAGGGAACACCGGGGAGCTGTTTTTT
>once|TRBV24-1|.|16|TRBJ2-1
CATSDSRDTFYNEQFF
TGTGCCACCAGTGATTCCCGGGACACTTTCTACAATGAGCAGTTCTTC
>.|TRBV7-9|TRBD2|17|TRBJ2-1
CASTVSRGLAVYNEQFF
TGTGCCAGCACCGTCTCTCGTGGGCTAGCGGTCTACAATGAGCAGTTCTTC
>.|TRBV6-1|.|15|TRBJ1-2
CASRERGRGGYGYTF
TGTGCCAGCAGGGAGAGGGGCAGGGGAGGTTACGGCTACACCTTC
>.|TRBV7-2|.|16|TRBJ1-4
CASSLGFGTTNEKLFF
TGTGCCAGCAGCTTAGGGTTCGGTACAACTAATGAAAAACTGTTTTTT
>.|TRBV18|.|14|TRBJ2-4
CASSPQGLMDIQYF
TGTGCCAGCTCACCACAGGGGCTGATGGACATTCAGTACTTC
>.|TRBV4-3|.|16|TRBJ1-6
CASSLQPSSYNSPLHF
TGCGCCAGCAGCCTTCAGCCGAGCTCCTATAATTCACCCCTCCACTTT